This T cell receptor beta chain was identified in a study of T cells in localized non-small cell lung cancer. Sequencing was performed with immunoSEQ multiplex PCR; in TCRdb, only in-frame clones are kept and a portion is missing. The repertoire holds tens of thousands of clones, approximately 80% seen once, with about 8% in the top ten. Germline V gene data show CDR1 as KGHSH and CDR2 as LQKENI. The length of the CDR3 is 13 residues. V trimming: 3 bases; J trimming: 14 bases; junction bases outside the gene matches: 9. The rearrangement joins TRBV18 to TRBJ2-1; 8 bases fit TRBD1. The TCR was taken from a man aged 35 to 69 with stage II lung adenocarcinoma. Specimen: PBMCs, collected before any cancer treatment. The CDR3, as DNA: TGTGCCAGCTCACCGGGTCCGGGACAGGTTGAGTTCTTC. Its protein product is CASSPGPGQVEFF.